This entry features one T cell receptor (beta chain) sequence. This record comes from a study of blood T cell repertoires in COVID-19. Study at large: The study drew acute and convalescent COVID-19 samples from the United States, Italy and Spain. T cells, B-cell-depleted T cells, or PBMCs supplied cDNA or gDNA.

The authors' processing: Reference gene primer amplification gave nucleated cell count estimates. The assay was immunoSEQ multiplex PCR, and TCRdb's table has in-frame clones only and misses some. V and J calls plus clone size are reproduced from that table; the DNA served to infer D and trimming. The sample consists of fewer than 60,000 clones, 90% of them appearing once. The germline gives CDR1 MGHDK, CDR2 SYGVNS. Unmatched junction bases numbered 3, after V lost 1 base and J lost 8 bases. The CDR3 is 14 amino acids. The chain uses TRBV25-1 and TRBJ1-4; 8 bases align to TRBD1. Sequencing used peripheral blood. This sequence originates from a human donor in a cohort sampled during active COVID-19. The chain's CDR3 is CASSEWDRREKLFF. For the CDR3, the DNA is TGTGCCAGCAGTGAATGGGACAGGAGGGAAAAACTGTTTTTT.